These 6 T cell receptor beta chains were sequenced from one sample in a study of vaccination and CD4 T cells after COVID-19. Documented treatment: approximately nine-day PBMC culture with coronavirus spike peptide pools or control peptides (ViraFEST assay). Their cognate antigens are unknown. With the Oncomine TCR Beta short-read assay, DNA from cultured CD4+ T cells was sequenced. TCRdb reanalysed the PCR reads using MiXCR and keeps one entry per CDR3 protein. The profile covers 10,000 to 15,000 distinct CDR3 sequences, with 60% appearing a single time and approximately 8% taken by the ten largest. Specimen: CD4+ T cells from blood, cultured in vitro. Receptor source: a human donor who had recovered from COVID-19.

The chain couples TRBV19 to TRBJ2-3; D uncertain. With 7 bases removed from V and 4 bases from J, the gap between germline ends came to 18 bases. The length of the CDR3 is 15 residues. Per germline, CDR1 LNHDA and CDR2 SQIVND (reference sequence). CDR3 DNA sequence: TGTGCCAGTAATAGCCTCCGGAGTGGCCCAGATACGCAGTATTTT. Translation gives CASNSLRSGPDTQYF.

V usage is TRBV2 and J usage is TRBJ2-1; 9 nucleotides line up with TRBD2. Germline V CDR1 and CDR2: SNHLY, FYNNEI. This CDR3 comprises 14 residues. The trim removed 5 bases at V and 4 bases at J, leaving 3 bases unmatched. CDR3 bases: TGTGCCAGCAGTATGACTAGCGGTTACAATGAGCAGTTCTTC. This gives the protein CASSMTSGYNEQFF.

This clonotype was observed a handful of times. V and J are TRBV6-5 and TRBJ1-6; unclear D gene. CDR3 length: 13 residues. Germline CDR1 is MNHEY and CDR2 is SVGAGI. The V gene lost 2 bases and the J gene lost 7 bases, with 6 bases spanning the gap. This chain's CDR3 is CASSYQENSPLHF. CDR3 DNA sequence: TGTGCCAGCAGTTACCAGGAGAATTCACCCCTCCACTTT.

This clonotype was picked up a small number of times. V gene TRBV15 combines with J gene TRBJ2-3, with TRBD2 matching 11 bases. Germline trimming cut 4 bases from V and 4 bases from J; bases unmatched to any gene: 4. The length of the CDR3 is 15 residues. Germline V gene lookup returns CDR1 LNHNV and CDR2 YYDKDF (reference sequence). In nucleotides, the CDR3 is TGTGCCACCAGCACGGGACTAGCGGACTCAGATACGCAGTATTTT. Its translation: CATSTGLADSDTQYF.

The chain uses TRBV2 and TRBJ2-5, with a weak D call TRBD2 (5 bases). The V gene's germline CDR1 is SNHLY and CDR2 FYNNEI. CDR3 size: 13 residues. V lost 5 bases to trimming and J lost 0 bases, with 7 bases between them. This chain's CDR3 is CASSRGYQETQYF. DNA of the CDR3: TGTGCCAGCAGTCGAGGGTACCAAGAGACCCAGTACTTC.

This sequence joins TRBV24-1 and TRBJ2-7, with D unresolved. This CDR3 is built from 12 residues. V dropped 0 bases and J dropped 5 bases, with 4 bases sitting between them. Germline values: CDR1 KGHDR, CDR2 SFDVKD. This CDR3 reads CATSDLEDEQYF. Written as DNA, the CDR3 is TGTGCCACCAGTGATTTGGAGGACGAGCAGTACTTC.